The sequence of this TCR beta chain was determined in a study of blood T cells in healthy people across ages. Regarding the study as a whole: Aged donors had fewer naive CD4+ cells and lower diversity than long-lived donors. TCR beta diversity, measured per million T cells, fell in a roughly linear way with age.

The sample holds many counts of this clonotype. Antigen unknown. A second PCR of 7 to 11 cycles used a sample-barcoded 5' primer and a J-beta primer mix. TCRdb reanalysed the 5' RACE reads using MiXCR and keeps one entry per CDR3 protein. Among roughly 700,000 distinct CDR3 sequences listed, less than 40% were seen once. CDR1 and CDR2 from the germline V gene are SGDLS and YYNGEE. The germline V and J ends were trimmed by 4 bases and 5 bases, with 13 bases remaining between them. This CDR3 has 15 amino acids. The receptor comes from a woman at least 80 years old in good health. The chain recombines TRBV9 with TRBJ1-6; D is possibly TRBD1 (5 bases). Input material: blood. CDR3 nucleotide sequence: TGTGCCAGCAGCTCACATAGGGGAGATAATTCACCCCTCCACTTT. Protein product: CASSSHRGDNSPLHF.